Below, 23 T cell receptor beta chains from the same sample are listed, as sequenced in a study of T-cell memory formation after mild COVID-19. In TCRdb, the 5' RACE reads were re-called with MiXCR into one record per CDR3 protein. The data contain about 610,000 distinct CDR3 sequences, roughly a sixth of them singletons. The specimen was PBMCs or a T cell subset sorted from them (not recorded which). The receptors were sampled from an adult woman who had mild COVID-19 (a few samples of this study predate the infection). Cell type and time point are not known.

This clonotype has just a few counts. The J gene is TRBJ2-3, the V gene TRBV24-1, with D possibly TRBD2 on 6 matching bases. The CDR3 has 13 residues. The germline CDR1 and CDR2 sequences are KGHDR and SFDVKD. Trimming shortened V by 9 bases and J by 4 bases, and 13 bases separated the two germline ends. CDR3 sequence: CATGTLAADTQYF. CDR3 nucleotide sequence: TGTGCCACCGGTACTTTAGCGGCAGATACGCAGTATTTT.

This clonotype was found a few times. The chain has TRBV9 and TRBJ1-4, with no clear D. Trimming stripped 4 bases from V and 4 bases from J, with 14 bases between. Germline V gives CDR1 SGDLS, CDR2 YYNGEE. This CDR3 spans 15 amino acids. CDR3 in amino acids: CASSFQVGYNEKLFF. CDR3 nucleotides: TGTGCCAGCAGCTTCCAGGTGGGGTATAATGAAAAACTGTTTTTT. The full variable domain, its missing parts supplied by reference TRBV9 and TRBJ1-4, is DSGVTQTPKHLITATGQRVTLRCSPRSGDLSVYWYQQSLDQGLQFLIQYYNGEERAKGNILERFSAQQFPDLHSELNLSSLELGDSALYFCASSFQVGYNEKLFFGSGTQLSVL.

In its sample, this clonotype was seen a few times. This sequence joins TRBV7-9 and TRBJ2-7; D tentatively reads TRBD1 or TRBD2 (5 bases each). Trimming shortened V by 0 bases and J by 2 bases, and 17 bases separated the two germline ends. Germline values: CDR1 SEHNR, CDR2 FQNEAQ (reference sequence). This CDR3 has 17 amino acids. CDR3 amino acids: CASSLATGRHGPYEQYF. CDR3 in DNA: TGTGCCAGCAGCTTAGCGACGGGGCGTCATGGCCCCTACGAGCAGTACTTC.

This chain joins TRBV27 and TRBJ2-3; D gene unclear. V lost 0 bases and J lost 0, with 10 bases in between. The CDR3 consists of 16 residues. Germline V gene data show CDR1 as MNHEY and CDR2 as SMNVEV (reference sequence). CDR3 region: CASSLSRNPSTDTQYF. In DNA, the CDR3 is TGTGCCAGCAGTTTATCTCGCAACCCTAGCACAGATACGCAGTATTTT.

This clonotype was picked up a small number of times. This chain connects TRBV29-1 to TRBJ1-1, with 9 bases that match TRBD1. Germline V CDR1 and CDR2: SQVTM, ANQGSEA. J gave up 0 bases and V 4 bases, and 9 bases lay outside the gene matches. This CDR3 contains 16 residues. The CDR3 loop reads CSVVILGQGLNTEAFF. The CDR3 nucleotides read TGCAGCGTTGTAATCCTTGGACAGGGGTTGAACACTGAAGCTTTCTTT.

A few counts support this clonotype. The chain couples TRBV12-3 or TRBV12-4 to TRBJ1-5, with 7 nucleotides matching TRBD1. CDR3 size: 15 residues. V lost 6 bases and J lost 0; bases outside the gene matches: 5. CDR3 nucleotides: TGTGCCAGCAGATCCGGACAGGTTAGCAATCAGCCCCAGCATTTT. It encodes CASRSGQVSNQPQHF.

The chain couples TRBV12-3 or TRBV12-4 to TRBJ2-1; D possibly uses TRBD1 or TRBD2 (6 bases each). The CDR3 extends over 14 amino acids. V lost 3 bases to trimming and J lost 5 bases, with 11 bases between them. CDR3 sequence: CASSFLGGHNEQFF. As DNA, the CDR3 is TGTGCCAGCAGTTTTCTGGGGGGCCACAATGAGCAGTTCTTC.

This clonotype has at least ten counts. The V and J genes are TRBV3-1 and TRBJ2-5; tentative D call: TRBD2 (5 bases). Trimming stripped 4 bases from V and 5 bases from J, with 14 bases between. The CDR3 sequence is 14 residues long. Germline loops: CDR1 LGHDT, CDR2 YNNKEL (reference sequence). The CDR3 spells CASSPPRRGETQYF. CDR3 nucleotide sequence: TGTGCCAGCAGCCCCCCCCGGCGCGGGGAGACCCAGTACTTC.

This clonotype was observed a few times. This chain's CDR3 is CASSLAPREEQYF. In nucleotides, the CDR3 is TGTGCCAGCAGTTTAGCCCCTCGGGAAGAGCAGTACTTC. The chain recombines TRBV12-3 or TRBV12-4 with TRBJ2-7, with D possibly matching TRBD2 (5 bases). This CDR3 has 13 residues. V was pared by 0 bases and J by 7 bases, with 10 bases between.

This clonotype has a count of ten or more. The rearrangement uses TRBV6-2 or TRBV6-3 and TRBJ2-1; the D gene is possibly TRBD2 (5 bases). V was trimmed by 0 bases and J by 4 bases, leaving 10 bases between them. The CDR3 covers 15 residues. Germline V gene lookup returns CDR1 MNHEY and CDR2 SVGEGT. DNA of the CDR3: TGTGCCAGCAGTTACTCAGGCGGGTTATACAATGAGCAGTTCTTC. Translation gives CASSYSGGLYNEQFF.

The genes are TRBV5-1 and TRBJ2-1; 8 nucleotides align to TRBD1. From germline, CDR1 is SGHRS and CDR2 YFSETQ. V trimming: 4 bases; J trimming: 5 bases; junction bases outside the gene matches: 8. This CDR3 region has 15 residues. In DNA, the CDR3 is TGCGCCAGCAGCGTCGGGACAGGCGCCCACAATGAGCAGTTCTTC. Amino acids: CASSVGTGAHNEQFF.

A few counts support this clonotype. The chain is built from TRBV7-3 and TRBJ2-3; tentative D call: TRBD1 (6 bases). This CDR3 comprises 14 residues. V lost 6 bases to trimming and J lost 3 bases, with 13 bases between them. Germline V gene lookup returns CDR1 SGHTA and CDR2 FQGTGA. The CDR3 loop is CASSYRVGTDTQYF. CDR3 nucleotides: TGTGCCAGCAGTTACAGGGTAGGAACAGATACGCAGTATTTT.

The CDR3 coding sequence is TGTGCCAGCAGCCCTGTCGGCGGACACTCTGGGGCCAACGTCCTGACTTTC. This gives the protein CASSPVGGHSGANVLTF. The chain carries TRBV7-8 and TRBJ2-6; D possibly corresponds to TRBD1 (5 bases). V shed 5 bases and J shed 0 bases, with 14 bases lying between them. Germline CDR1 reads SGHVS; CDR2 reads FQNEAQ. The CDR3 totals 17 residues.

This chain connects TRBV20-1 to TRBJ1-2, with D tentatively TRBD1 (5 bases). There are 16 residues in the CDR3. Trimming took 0 bases from V and 5 from J, leaving 19 bases between them. The germline CDR1 and CDR2 sequences are DFQATT and SNEGSKA (reference sequence). The CDR3 loop is CSARDRGGESLYGYTF. CDR3 bases: TGCAGTGCTAGAGATCGGGGCGGGGAGAGTCTATATGGCTACACCTTC.

This clonotype was picked up a small number of times. The chain carries TRBV19 and TRBJ2-1; 9 bases agree with TRBD2. CDR3 length equals 15 residues. Germline V gene lookup returns CDR1 LNHDA and CDR2 SQIVND (reference sequence). V trimming: 3 bases; J trimming: 4 bases; junction bases outside the gene matches: 4. The CDR3 is CASSIYLAGYNEQFF. Written as DNA, the CDR3 is TGTGCCAGTAGTATCTACCTAGCGGGGTACAATGAGCAGTTCTTC.

Only one count was recorded for this clonotype. The rearrangement uses TRBV3-1 and TRBJ1-1, with 7 bases lining up with TRBD1. The CDR3 sequence is 15 residues long. J gave up 6 bases and V 5 bases, and 12 bases lay outside the gene matches. The germline V gene encodes CDR1 LGHDT and CDR2 YNNKEL (reference sequence). CDR3 region: CASSSTTGLAAEAFF. In DNA form, the CDR3 reads TGTGCCAGCAGCTCGACGACAGGGCTGGCCGCTGAAGCTTTCTTT. Drawing the rest from reference TRBV3-1 and TRBJ1-1, the complete variable domain is DTAVSQTPKYLVTQMGNDKSIKCEQNLGHDTMYWYKQDSKKFLKIMFSYNNKELIINETVPNRFSPKSPDKAHLNLHINSLELGDSAVYFCASSSTTGLAAEAFFGQGTRLTVV.

The V call is TRBV4-1, the J call TRBJ2-1, with a weak D call TRBD1 (5 bases). The ends were cut back, 2 bases at V and 10 bases at J, with 15 bases in the middle. Germline V gene lookup returns CDR1 MGHRA and CDR2 YSYEKL. This CDR3 comprises 14 residues. Here the CDR3 reads CASSQQQEGEEQFF. The CDR3 DNA reads TGCGCCAGCAGCCAACAGCAAGAAGGGGAAGAGCAGTTCTTC.

This chain links TRBV9 with TRBJ2-7, with 11 bases that match TRBD2. This CDR3 region has 16 residues. Germline lookup yields CDR1 SGDLS and CDR2 YYNGEE. The J segment lost 5 bases and the V segment lost 3 bases, leaving 10 bases of the junction unmatched. The CDR3 coding sequence is TGTGCCAGCAGCGCCTCCTTAGCGGGGGGGCGGAACGAGCAGTACTTC. Translated, it gives CASSASLAGGRNEQYF.

The chain joins TRBV4-2 to TRBJ2-1, with 9 bases matching TRBD2. Germline V lookup: CDR1 LGHNA, CDR2 YNFKEQ. This CDR3 region has 15 residues. With 0 bases clipped from V and 6 bases from J, the junction kept 3 bases outside the gene matches. CDR3 sequence (DNA): TGTGCCAGCAGCCAAGAGACTAGCGGAAGCAATGAGCAGTTCTTC. Translation: CASSQETSGSNEQFF.

This chain joins TRBV5-6 and TRBJ2-7; unclear D gene. This CDR3 is 15 amino acids long. Looked up from germline, CDR1 is SGHDT and CDR2 is YYEEEE. Trimming pared 2 bases from V and 6 bases from J, leaving 18 bases between. CDR3 protein: CASSLSGLSLLEQYF. The CDR3 DNA is TGTGCCAGCAGCTTATCCGGATTAAGTTTGCTCGAGCAGTACTTC.

V gene TRBV6-2 or TRBV6-3 combines with J gene TRBJ1-2; D call uncertain. Deletions cut 6 bases from V and 4 bases from J, with 18 bases between. CDR3 length: 15 amino acids. Germline-derived CDR1 and CDR2 are MNHEY and SVGEGT. The CDR3 sequence is CASSSRRGILYGYTF. The CDR3 DNA reads as TGTGCCAGCAGCTCAAGGAGAGGGATCCTCTATGGCTACACCTTC.

This clonotype was observed a handful of times. The V and J genes are TRBV12-3 or TRBV12-4 and TRBJ1-4; 8 bases map to TRBD1. The CDR3 runs 15 residues. V shed 3 bases and J 7 bases; nucleotides not matched to a gene: 7. The CDR3 loop is CASSFTRQGSEKLFF. As DNA, the CDR3 is TGTGCCAGCAGTTTCACGCGACAGGGGAGTGAAAAACTGTTTTTT.

This clonotype occurred many times. The CDR3 protein is CASSFGGQGSSEQYF. The DNA for the CDR3 is TGTGCCAGCAGCTTTGGGGGACAGGGGTCGTCCGAGCAGTACTTC. This chain joins TRBV7-2 and TRBJ2-7; 10 positions agree with TRBD1. Germline lookup yields CDR1 SGHTA and CDR2 FQGNSA. The CDR3 runs to 15 residues. The ends lost 3 bases at V and 6 bases at J; junction bases unmatched: 8.